Below, 8 T cell receptor beta chains from the same sample are listed, as sequenced in a study of blood T cell repertoires in COVID-19. Some clones are missing from TCRdb's copy, which holds only in-frame ones; the method was immunoSEQ multiplex PCR. The table lists about 220,000 clones, 70% to 85% of them singletons, with about 15% in the top ten. The sequenced sample was PBMCs or T cells enriched from blood (not recorded which). The receptors come from a man in his forties who had recovered from COVID-19.

This rearrangement joins TRBV18 to TRBJ1-6; TRBD1 is a possible D gene (6 bases). The germline V and J ends were trimmed by 6 bases and 7 bases, with 13 bases remaining between them. Germline values: CDR1 KGHSH, CDR2 LQKENI. The CDR3 covers 14 residues. The chain's CDR3 is CASSPGGANSPLHF. In nucleotides, the CDR3 is TGTGCCAGCTCCCCGGGGGGGGCGAATTCACCCCTCCACTTT. Drawing the rest from reference TRBV18 and TRBJ1-6, the complete variable domain is NAGVMQNPRHLVRRRGQEARLRCSPMKGHSHVYWYRQLPEEGLKFMVYLQKENIIDESGMPKERFSAEFPKEGPSILRIQQVVRGDSAAYFCASSPGGANSPLHFGNGTRLTVT.

For the CDR3, the DNA is TGTGCCAGCAGTTTAACGACCCAGGGGGCTTACGAGCAGTACTTC. Encoded protein: CASSLTTQGAYEQYF. The chain carries TRBV28 and TRBJ2-7, with 8 bases that match TRBD1. CDR3 length equals 15 residues. The germline V gene encodes CDR1 MDHEN and CDR2 SYDVKM. The ends lost 2 bases at V and 4 bases at J; junction bases unmatched: 7.

The genes are TRBV4-2 and TRBJ2-5; TRBD2 aligns across 8 bases. Germline V CDR1 and CDR2: LGHNA, YNFKEQ. With 3 bases clipped from V and 3 bases from J, the junction kept 9 bases outside the gene matches. The CDR3 loop spans 16 amino acids. CDR3 DNA sequence: TGTGCCAGCAGCCAGGCCGGGGGGGCGGTTGAAGAGACCCAGTACTTC. This translates into CASSQAGGAVEETQYF.

The J gene is TRBJ1-2, the V gene TRBV5-6, with 10 bases fitting TRBD1. Looked up from germline, CDR1 is SGHDT and CDR2 is YYEEEE. This CDR3 is built from 14 residues. V trimming: 4 bases; J trimming: 6 bases; junction bases outside the gene matches: 6. The CDR3 here is CASSPDRGRDGYTF. The CDR3 region has the DNA TGTGCCAGCAGCCCCGACAGGGGGCGGGATGGCTACACCTTC. Full variable domain (remainder filled in from reference TRBV5-6 and TRBJ1-2): DAGVTQSPTHLIKTRGQQVTLRCSPKSGHDTVSWYQQALGQGPQFIFQYYEEEERQRGNFPDRFSGHQFPNYSSELNVNALLLGDSALYLCASSPDRGRDGYTFGSGTRLTVV.

The gene calls are TRBV15 and TRBJ2-7; D might be TRBD1 (5 bases). The CDR3 sequence is 14 residues long. Germline CDR1 LNHNV, CDR2 YYDKDF (reference sequence). The V end was cut by 5 bases, the J end by 2 bases, with 13 bases between. The CDR3 sequence is CATSHLQGTYEQYF. CDR3 coding DNA: TGTGCCACCAGCCATCTTCAGGGAACCTACGAGCAGTACTTC.

The chain has TRBV12-3 or TRBV12-4 and TRBJ2-1; TRBD2 aligns across 12 bases. This CDR3 comprises 13 residues. V shed 8 bases, J shed 11 bases, and the junction held 7 bases outside the gene matches. CDR3 bases: TGTGCCAGCCGACGACTAGCGGGAGTCCAGCAGTTCTTC. Protein product: CASRRLAGVQQFF.

The rearrangement joins TRBV10-3 to TRBJ1-1, with a tentative D call TRBD1 (6 bases). CDR1 is ENHRY and CDR2 is SYGVKD in the germline V gene. The CDR3 sequence is 15 residues long. The V gene lost 4 bases and the J gene lost 4 bases, with 16 bases spanning the gap. The CDR3 nucleotides are TGTGCCATCAGTGTGCAGGCAGGGGTGGGCACTGAAGCTTTCTTT. This translates into CAISVQAGVGTEAFF.

Here the CDR3 reads CASQDRVYGYTF. CDR3 DNA: TGTGCCAGCCAGGACAGAGTCTATGGCTACACCTTC. The V and J genes are TRBV28 and TRBJ1-2, with D possibly being TRBD1 (6 bases). The CDR3 contains 12 residues. The V gene lost 8 bases and the J gene lost 4 bases, with 11 bases spanning the gap. Germline CDR1 and CDR2: MDHEN and SYDVKM.